The sequence of this T cell receptor (beta chain) was determined in a study of blood T cells in healthy people across ages. With V trimmed by 6 bases and J by 5 bases, 5 bases remained unmatched. The germline gives CDR1 ENHRY, CDR2 SYGVKD. The CDR3 is made up of 13 amino acids. A J-beta primer mix and a sample-barcoded 5' primer were used in a second PCR of about 7 to 12 cycles. TCRdb redid the calling of the 5' RACE reads with MiXCR, one entry per CDR3 protein. The sample has fewer than 600,000 distinct CDR3 sequences, 25% to 35% seen once. The same sample was also studied in work on T cells of mothers and their children.

What was sequenced was blood. The gene calls are TRBV10-3 and TRBJ2-5, with 8 bases that match TRBD2. This receptor was obtained from a boy between 2 and 10 years old in good health. CDR3 nucleotides: TGTGCCATCAGCCCAGCGGGAGACGAGACCCAGTACTTC. It is translated as CAISPAGDETQYF.